Below, 27 T cell receptor beta chains from the same sample are listed, as sequenced in a study of T cell repertoires in cytomegalovirus infection. In TCRdb, the reads were re-called with MiXCR into one record per CDR3 protein. The sample holds roughly 300,000 distinct CDR3 sequences, around 9.5% seen once. The sample was PBMCs. These receptors were obtained from a human donor in good health (CMV status not recorded). Some clones in this sample may be carry-over from other donors' samples.

This clonotype was seen a handful of times. The chain combines TRBV6-2 or TRBV6-3 with TRBJ2-2, with TRBD1 matching 10 bases. CDR1 is MNHEY, CDR2 SVGEGT, per germline. The V and J ends lost 5 bases and 4 bases, in that order; junction bases with no gene match: 7. The CDR3 is made up of 16 amino acids. CDR3 sequence: CASSEGTGVLTGELFF. CDR3 coding DNA: TGTGCCAGCAGTGAAGGGACAGGGGTCCTCACCGGGGAGCTGTTTTTT.

As to this clonotype: A read error may produce the germline difference seen at one junction end. The chain uses TRBV7-9 and TRBJ1-3, with 9 bases that match TRBD1. The CDR3 is made up of 15 amino acids. From germline, CDR1 is SEHNR and CDR2 FQNEAQ (reference sequence). CDR3 residues: CASSFSPGQGSTIYF. The CDR3 DNA reads TGTGCCAGCAGCTTTTCCCCGGGACAGGGAAGCACCATATATTTT.

This clonotype was recorded many times. The V call is TRBV6-5, the J call TRBJ2-3, with 8 positions matching TRBD1. The CDR3 has 15 residues. Germline values: CDR1 MNHEY, CDR2 SVGAGI. V was clipped by 4 bases and J by 8 bases; unmatched bases: 11. In DNA, the CDR3 is TGTGCCAGCAGTTCCCGGACAGGGTCCTACTTTACGCAGTATTTT. It codes for CASSSRTGSYFTQYF.

V is TRBV7-2 and J is TRBJ2-1; D gene uncertain. The ends were cut back, 3 bases at V and 5 bases at J, with 17 bases in the middle. The CDR3 consists of 16 residues. From germline, CDR1 is SGHTA and CDR2 FQGNSA. The chain's CDR3 is CASSFSQSASHNEQFF. CDR3 nucleotides: TGTGCCAGCAGCTTCTCTCAGTCAGCTTCGCACAATGAGCAGTTCTTC.

This clonotype was counted at least ten times. The chain has TRBV12-3 or TRBV12-4 and TRBJ2-5; D is unresolved. Deletions cut 0 bases from V and 2 bases from J, with 7 bases between. This CDR3 is built from 14 residues. The CDR3 coding sequence is TGTGCCAGCAGTTTAGCGCGTCAACAAGAGACCCAGTACTTC. It yields the protein CASSLARQQETQYF.

This clonotype has more than one count but fewer than ten. The chain recombines TRBV18 with TRBJ1-5; D is perhaps TRBD1 (5 bases). Germline V gene sequence: CDR1 KGHSH, CDR2 LQKENI. Trimming removed 4 bases from V and 3 bases from J, with 7 bases in between. This CDR3 is 13 amino acids long. CDR3 region: CASSQDNNQPQHF. The CDR3 nucleotides read TGTGCCAGCTCACAGGACAACAATCAGCCCCAGCATTTT.

This chain connects TRBV23-1 to TRBJ1-5; perhaps TRBD1 as D (6 bases). TRBV23-1 is recorded as an ORF, its role being uncertain. The CDR3 contains 16 residues. V was trimmed by 7 bases and J by 0 bases, leaving 16 bases between them. The CDR3 DNA reads TGCGCCAGCATTACAAACCGGGACATTAGCAATCAGCCCCAGCATTTT. Protein: CASITNRDISNQPQHF.

This clonotype has at least ten counts. This sequence joins TRBV7-2 and TRBJ2-1; 10 bases fit TRBD2. This CDR3 contains 15 residues. V was clipped by 5 bases and J by 7 bases; unmatched bases: 8. In germline, CDR1 is SGHTA, CDR2 FQGNSA. The CDR3, as DNA: TGTGCCAGCAGCCAGAGGGCTAGCGGGGGAAATGAGCAGTTCTTC. Translated, it gives CASSQRASGGNEQFF.

This chain links TRBV12-3 or TRBV12-4 with TRBJ2-7; 9 bases map to TRBD2. This CDR3 contains 14 residues. V was clipped by 7 bases and J by 7 bases; unmatched bases: 11. The CDR3 protein is CASTQAGGNGEQYF. In nucleotides, the CDR3 is TGTGCCAGCACCCAAGCGGGAGGAAATGGGGAGCAGTACTTC.

The chain joins TRBV12-3 or TRBV12-4 to TRBJ2-7; possible D gene TRBD1, 6 bases. This CDR3 has 14 residues. V lost 2 bases to trimming and J lost 3 bases, with 11 bases between them. The CDR3: CASSLSGRGYEQYF. CDR3 nucleotides: TGTGCCAGCAGTTTATCAGGCAGGGGCTACGAGCAGTACTTC.

In this sample, this clonotype turned up a few times. The chain joins TRBV6-2 or TRBV6-3 to TRBJ2-1; 7 bases agree with TRBD1. The CDR3 has 15 amino acids. Looked up from germline, CDR1 is MNHEY and CDR2 is SVGEGT. V gave up 8 bases and J gave up 0 bases; unmatched junction bases: 7. CDR3 loop: CASRDSKNSYNEQFF. DNA for the CDR3: TGTGCCAGCCGGGACAGCAAAAACTCCTACAATGAGCAGTTCTTC.

This clonotype was seen ten or more times. The CDR3 region is CASSEGGGREGNEQFF. DNA for the CDR3: TGTGCCAGCAGCGAGGGGGGCGGGAGGGAAGGGAATGAGCAGTTCTTC. This chain connects TRBV9 to TRBJ2-1; 9 nucleotides match TRBD2. V lost 3 bases and J lost 7; bases outside the gene matches: 11. Looked up from germline, CDR1 is SGDLS and CDR2 is YYNGEE. The CDR3 loop spans 16 amino acids.

This clonotype was counted many times. This chain joins TRBV27 and TRBJ1-5; unclear D gene. This CDR3 spans 12 amino acids. V was cut by 8 bases and J by 1 base, with 6 bases left in between. The V gene's germline CDR1 is MNHEY and CDR2 SMNVEV (reference sequence). CDR3 amino acids: CASGKSNQPQHF. DNA for the CDR3: TGTGCCAGCGGGAAGAGCAATCAGCCCCAGCATTTT.

This clonotype was picked up many times. This sequence joins TRBV7-6 and TRBJ1-4; possibly TRBD1 for D (6 bases). CDR1 is SGHVS and CDR2 is FNYEAQ in the germline V gene. The V end lost 5 bases, the J end lost 10 bases, and 20 bases lay between the germline ends. This CDR3 has 15 residues. The CDR3 DNA is TGTGCCAGCAGCCCCCAGGACTCGACCAGGGGAAAACTGTTTTTT. Protein product: CASSPQDSTRGKLFF.

This clonotype was seen repeatedly, ten times or more. This rearrangement joins TRBV7-2 to TRBJ1-2, with unresolved D. CDR3 length: 14 amino acids. Looked up from germline, CDR1 is SGHTA and CDR2 is FQGNSA. V gave up 3 bases and J gave up 6 bases, with 14 bases separating them. The DNA for the CDR3 is TGTGCCAGCAGCTTTGGGCGTTTTTTGGATGGCTACACCTTC. Its translation: CASSFGRFLDGYTF.

This rearrangement joins TRBV7-2 to TRBJ1-2; perhaps TRBD1 as D (5 bases). Between the trimmed V and J ends, which lost 6 bases and 5 bases, there was a span of 16 bases. Per germline, CDR1 SGHTA and CDR2 FQGNSA. The CDR3 extends over 14 amino acids. The CDR3 sequence: CASRPGDGLYGYTF. The CDR3 DNA follows: TGTGCCAGCAGGCCGGGGGACGGACTATATGGCTACACCTTC.

The CDR3 region is CASSQDRHSYEQYF. The CDR3 nucleotides are TGCGCCAGCAGCCAAGACCGGCACTCCTACGAGCAGTACTTC. The chain links TRBV4-3 to TRBJ2-7; no reliable D call. CDR3 size: 14 residues. In germline, CDR1 is LGHNA, CDR2 YSLEER. Deletions cut 0 bases from V and 0 bases from J, with 6 bases between.

This clonotype was observed many times. DNA of the CDR3: TGTGCCAGCAGCTTAGGGCACTTTCCAGATGAGCAGTTCTTC. This gives the protein CASSLGHFPDEQFF. V and J are TRBV7-9 and TRBJ2-1; D gene unclear. Germline CDR1 and CDR2: SEHNR and FQNEAQ (reference sequence). This CDR3 region has 14 residues. The germline V and J ends were trimmed by 1 base and 8 bases, with 12 bases remaining between them.

This clonotype was seen ten or more times. The chain recombines TRBV7-8 with TRBJ2-5; D is possibly TRBD1 (5 bases). CDR1 SGHVS and CDR2 FQNEAQ come from the germline V gene. This CDR3 is 17 amino acids long. V gave up 5 bases and J gave up 6 bases, with 25 bases separating them. The CDR3 region is CASSPVGYRQYRKTQYF. The CDR3 DNA reads as TGTGCCAGCAGCCCAGTGGGTTATAGACAGTATCGAAAGACCCAGTACTTC.

In this sample, this clonotype turned up a few times. V gene TRBV3-1 combines with J gene TRBJ1-4; D remains ambiguous. CDR1 and CDR2 from the germline V gene are LGHDT and YNNKEL (reference sequence). V gave up 1 base and J gave up 6 bases, with 9 bases separating them. The CDR3 covers 14 residues. The CDR3 loop reads CASSQGRNDEKLFF. In DNA, the CDR3 is TGTGCCAGCAGCCAAGGACGGAACGATGAAAAACTGTTTTTT.

This clonotype was recorded many times. The gene calls are TRBV7-2 and TRBJ2-1; 16 bases are shared with TRBD2. The J segment lost 7 bases and the V segment lost 2 bases, leaving 11 bases of the junction unmatched. Per germline, CDR1 SGHTA and CDR2 FQGNSA. CDR3 length equals 19 residues. The CDR3 loop reads CASSLRPGLAGGRDNEQFF. The CDR3 coding sequence is TGTGCCAGCAGCTTACGCCCGGGACTAGCGGGGGGGCGAGATAATGAGCAGTTCTTC.

This clonotype was detected ten times or more. This chain links TRBV12-3 or TRBV12-4 with TRBJ1-6; 7 bases align to TRBD1. The CDR3 has 15 residues. V lost 10 bases to trimming and J lost 8 bases; unmatched junction nucleotides: 14. Here the CDR3 DNA reads TGTGCCATCCGGGCCCGGGACAGCATTCATTCACCCCTCCACTTT. It specifies CAIRARDSIHSPLHF.

This clonotype has a handful of counts. The chain couples TRBV7-6 to TRBJ1-5; 7 bases fit TRBD1. The V gene's germline CDR1 is SGHVS and CDR2 FNYEAQ. With V trimmed by 5 bases and J by 4 bases, 8 bases remained unmatched. The CDR3 loop spans 15 amino acids. The CDR3 is CASSPSQGWNQPQHF. The CDR3 DNA follows: TGTGCCAGCAGCCCTTCACAGGGGTGGAATCAGCCCCAGCATTTT.

This clonotype has more than one count but fewer than ten. This chain joins TRBV25-1 and TRBJ1-3; no clear D gene. CDR1 and CDR2 (germline): MGHDK, SYGVNS. V lost 4 bases and J lost 0, with 16 bases in between. CDR3 length: 17 residues. Here the CDR3 reads CASSATVSGTSGNTIYF. The CDR3 DNA is TGTGCCAGCAGTGCCACAGTCAGCGGAACCTCTGGAAACACCATATATTTT. Full variable domain (outside the CDR3, taken from reference TRBV25-1 and TRBJ1-3): EADIYQTPRYLVIGTGKKITLECSQTMGHDKMYWYQQDPGMELHLIHYSYGVNSTEKGDLSSESTVSRIRTEHFPLTLESARPSHTSQYLCASSATVSGTSGNTIYFGEGSWLTVV.

This clonotype was seen only a few times. The chain links TRBV6-5 to TRBJ2-5; no clear D. The V and J ends lost 2 bases and 1 base respectively, with 5 bases between them. Germline CDR1 reads MNHEY; CDR2 reads SVGAGI. The length of the CDR3 is 13 residues. The CDR3 spells CASSYRTQETQYF. The CDR3 DNA is TGTGCCAGCAGTTACAGAACCCAAGAGACCCAGTACTTC.

This clonotype came up many times. The chain uses TRBV4-2 and TRBJ2-7, with D unresolved. The CDR3 spans 19 residues. Germline CDR1 reads LGHNA; CDR2 reads YNFKEQ. V shed 1 base and J shed 6 bases, with 28 bases lying between them. The CDR3 here is CASSQGATTGTHASVEQYF. CDR3 DNA: TGTGCCAGCAGCCAAGGCGCAACGACCGGCACTCACGCGTCGGTCGAGCAGTACTTC.

The chain combines TRBV30 with TRBJ1-1; no firm D call. The length of the CDR3 is 13 residues. V lost 1 base, J lost 4 bases, and 10 bases lay in between. Germline values: CDR1 GTSNPN, CDR2 SVGIG (reference sequence). DNA for the CDR3: TGTGCCTGGAGTGACAAAGGGTCCACTGAAGCTTTCTTT. It encodes CAWSDKGSTEAFF.